The present T cell receptor (beta chain) was sequenced within a study of vaccination and CD4 T cells after COVID-19. Indicated treatment: roughly ten-day PBMC culture with coronavirus spike peptide pools or control peptides (ViraFEST assay). As to this clonotype: Its antigen is undetermined.

V lost 0 bases to trimming and J lost 4 bases, with 10 bases between them. The CDR3 is made up of 16 amino acids. Germline lookup yields CDR1 SEHNR and CDR2 FQNEAQ (reference sequence). The Oncomine TCR Beta short-read assay sequenced DNA from cultured CD4+ T cells. TCRdb called the PCR reads again in MiXCR, with one record for every CDR3 protein. The sample consists of over 10,000 distinct CDR3 sequences, nearly 45% of them appearing once. The chain is built from TRBV7-9 and TRBJ1-6; D call uncertain. The sequences come from CD4+ T cells from blood, cultured in vitro, collected after SARS-CoV-2 vaccination. The source of this sequence is a human donor who had recovered from COVID-19. The CDR3 reads CASSLARTLYNSPLHF. CDR3 DNA: TGTGCCAGCAGCTTAGCGAGGACCCTGTATAATTCACCCCTCCACTTT.